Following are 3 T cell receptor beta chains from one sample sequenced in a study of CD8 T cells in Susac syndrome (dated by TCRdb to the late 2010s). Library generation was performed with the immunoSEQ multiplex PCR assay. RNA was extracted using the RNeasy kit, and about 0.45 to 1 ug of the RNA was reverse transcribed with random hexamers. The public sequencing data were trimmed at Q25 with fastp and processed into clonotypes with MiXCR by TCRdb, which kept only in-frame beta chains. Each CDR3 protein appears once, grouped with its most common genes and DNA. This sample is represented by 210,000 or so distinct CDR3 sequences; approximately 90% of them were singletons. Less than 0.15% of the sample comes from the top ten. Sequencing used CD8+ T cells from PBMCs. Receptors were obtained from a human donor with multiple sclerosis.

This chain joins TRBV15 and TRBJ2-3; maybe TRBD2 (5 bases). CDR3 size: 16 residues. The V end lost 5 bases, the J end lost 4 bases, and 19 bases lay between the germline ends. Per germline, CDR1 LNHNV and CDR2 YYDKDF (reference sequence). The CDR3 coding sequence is TGTGCCACCAGCTTAGAAGAGGGCGGTTCGGCAGATACGCAGTATTTT. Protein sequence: CATSLEEGGSADTQYF.

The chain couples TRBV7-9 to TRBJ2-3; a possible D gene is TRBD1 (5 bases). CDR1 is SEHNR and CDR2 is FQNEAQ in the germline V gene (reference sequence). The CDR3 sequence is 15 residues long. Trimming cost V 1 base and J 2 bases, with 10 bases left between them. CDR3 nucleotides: TGTGCCAGCAGCTTAGGCGTCAGGGTCACAGATACGCAGTATTTT. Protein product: CASSLGVRVTDTQYF.

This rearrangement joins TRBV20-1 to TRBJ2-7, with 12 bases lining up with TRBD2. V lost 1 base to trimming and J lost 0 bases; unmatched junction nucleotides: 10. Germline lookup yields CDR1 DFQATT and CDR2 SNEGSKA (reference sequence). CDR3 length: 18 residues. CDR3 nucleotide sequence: TGCAGTGCTAGAGGGACTAGCGGGAAGACTTTAAGCTCCTACGAGCAGTACTTC. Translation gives CSARGTSGKTLSSYEQYF.